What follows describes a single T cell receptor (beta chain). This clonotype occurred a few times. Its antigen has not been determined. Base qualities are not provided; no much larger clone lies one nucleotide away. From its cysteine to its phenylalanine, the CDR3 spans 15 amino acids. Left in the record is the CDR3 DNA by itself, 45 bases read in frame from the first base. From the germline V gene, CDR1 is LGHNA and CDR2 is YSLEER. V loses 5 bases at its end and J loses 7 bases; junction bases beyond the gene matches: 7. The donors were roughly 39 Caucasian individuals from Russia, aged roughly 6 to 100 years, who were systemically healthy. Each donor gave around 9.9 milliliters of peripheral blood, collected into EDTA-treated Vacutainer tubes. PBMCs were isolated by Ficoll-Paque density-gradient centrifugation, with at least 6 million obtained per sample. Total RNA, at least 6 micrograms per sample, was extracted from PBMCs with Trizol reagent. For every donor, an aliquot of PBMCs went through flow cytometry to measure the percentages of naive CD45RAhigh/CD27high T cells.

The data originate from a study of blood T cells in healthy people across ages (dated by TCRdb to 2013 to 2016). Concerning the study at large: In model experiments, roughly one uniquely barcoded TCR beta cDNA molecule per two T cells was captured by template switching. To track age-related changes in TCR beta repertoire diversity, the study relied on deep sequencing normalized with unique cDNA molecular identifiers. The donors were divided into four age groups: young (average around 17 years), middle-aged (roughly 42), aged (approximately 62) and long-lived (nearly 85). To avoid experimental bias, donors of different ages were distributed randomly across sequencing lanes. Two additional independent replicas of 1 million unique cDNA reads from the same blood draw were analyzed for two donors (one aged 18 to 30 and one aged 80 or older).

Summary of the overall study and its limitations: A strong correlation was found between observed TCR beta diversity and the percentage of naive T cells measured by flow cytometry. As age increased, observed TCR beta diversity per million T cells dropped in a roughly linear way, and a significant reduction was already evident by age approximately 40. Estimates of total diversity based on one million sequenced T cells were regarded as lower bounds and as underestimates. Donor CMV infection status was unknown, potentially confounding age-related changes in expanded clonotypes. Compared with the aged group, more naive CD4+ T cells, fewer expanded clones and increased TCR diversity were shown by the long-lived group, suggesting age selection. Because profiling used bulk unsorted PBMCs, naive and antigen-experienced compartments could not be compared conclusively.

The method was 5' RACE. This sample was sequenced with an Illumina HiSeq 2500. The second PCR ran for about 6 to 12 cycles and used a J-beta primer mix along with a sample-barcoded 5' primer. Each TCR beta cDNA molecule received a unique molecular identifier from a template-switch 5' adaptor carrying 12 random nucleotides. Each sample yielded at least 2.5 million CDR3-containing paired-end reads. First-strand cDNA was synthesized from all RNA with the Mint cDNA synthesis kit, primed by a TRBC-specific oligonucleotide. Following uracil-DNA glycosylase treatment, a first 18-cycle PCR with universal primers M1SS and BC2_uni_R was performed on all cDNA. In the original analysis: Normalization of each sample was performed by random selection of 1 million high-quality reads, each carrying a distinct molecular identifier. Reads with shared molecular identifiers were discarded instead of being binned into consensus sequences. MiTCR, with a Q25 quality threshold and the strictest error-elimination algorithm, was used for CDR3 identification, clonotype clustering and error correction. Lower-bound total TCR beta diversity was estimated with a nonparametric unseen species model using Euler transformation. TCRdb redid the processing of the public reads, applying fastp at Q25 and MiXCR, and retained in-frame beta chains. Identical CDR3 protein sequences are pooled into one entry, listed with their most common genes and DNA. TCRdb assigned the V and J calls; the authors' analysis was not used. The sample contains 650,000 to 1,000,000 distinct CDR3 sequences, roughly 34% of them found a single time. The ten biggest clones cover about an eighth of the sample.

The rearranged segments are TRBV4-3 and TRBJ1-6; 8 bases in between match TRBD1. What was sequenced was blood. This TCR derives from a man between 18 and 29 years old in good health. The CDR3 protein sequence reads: CASSGQGDTNSPLHF. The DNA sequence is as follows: TGCGCCAGCAGCGGACAGGGTGACACGAATTCACCCCTCCACTTT.